The 15 T cell receptor beta chains presented below share a single source sample, sequenced in a study of blood T cell repertoires in COVID-19. Generated by immunoSEQ multiplex PCR, the TCRdb table keeps only in-frame clones and is missing some. The sample contains about 95,000 clones, around 87% of which appear only once. Material for sequencing was peripheral blood. These receptors originate from a human donor in a cohort sampled during active COVID-19.

V is TRBV5-4 and J is TRBJ2-1; D is possibly TRBD2 (6 bases). Germline CDR1 SGHNT, CDR2 YYREEE (reference sequence). V lost 4 bases, J lost 4 bases, and 9 bases lay in between. The CDR3 sequence is 13 residues long. The DNA of the CDR3 is TGTGCCAGCAGCACGACTAGTTACAATGAGCAGTTCTTC. Translating gives CASSTTSYNEQFF.

This clone was recorded a few times. V gene TRBV5-4 combines with J gene TRBJ2-7; 10 positions agree with TRBD1. The ends lost 4 bases at V and 4 bases at J; junction bases unmatched: 5. Germline V gene sequence: CDR1 SGHNT, CDR2 YYREEE (reference sequence). The CDR3 has 14 amino acids. The CDR3 DNA reads TGTGCCAGCAGCGCCGGGACAGGGGTGTACGAGCAGTACTTC. Protein sequence: CASSAGTGVYEQYF.

The J gene is TRBJ1-5, the V gene TRBV4-1, with 7 bases identical to TRBD1. V lost 6 bases to trimming and J lost 7 bases; unmatched junction nucleotides: 9. Germline loops: CDR1 MGHRA, CDR2 YSYEKL. The length of the CDR3 is 14 residues. The CDR3 sequence is CASSRDSVQQPQHF. The CDR3 DNA reads TGCGCCAGCAGTCGGGACAGCGTCCAACAGCCCCAGCATTTT.

The rearrangement links TRBV4-3 to TRBJ1-1; TRBD1 is a possible D gene (5 bases). Germline-derived CDR1 and CDR2 are LGHNA and YSLEER. The CDR3 runs to 15 residues. The germline V and J ends were trimmed by 1 base and 1 base, with 10 bases remaining between them. CDR3 bases: TGCGCCAGCAGCCAAGTCCCCCAGGGGAACACTGAAGCTTTCTTT. It specifies CASSQVPQGNTEAFF.

The chain is built from TRBV6-2 or TRBV6-3 and TRBJ2-7; tentatively, D is TRBD2 (5 bases). This CDR3 region has 20 residues. CDR1 and CDR2 (germline): MNHEY, SVGEGT. V lost 2 bases and J lost 0, with 26 bases in between. The CDR3 loop reads CASSYGTTSYGLKLSYEQYF. DNA for the CDR3: TGTGCCAGCAGTTACGGAACAACATCTTATGGACTGAAACTCTCCTACGAGCAGTACTTC.

This clone has just one count. The gene calls are TRBV11-3 and TRBJ2-2; D possibly corresponds to TRBD1 (5 bases). The germline V gene encodes CDR1 SGHNT and CDR2 YENEEA. V shed 5 bases and J shed 5 bases, with 6 bases lying between them. The CDR3 is 12 amino acids. The CDR3, as DNA: TGTGCCAGCAGCCAGGGAACCGGGGAGCTGTTTTTT. It translates to CASSQGTGELFF.

The rearrangement links TRBV11-2 to TRBJ2-7; D is unclear. The germline V and J ends were trimmed by 0 bases and 2 bases, with 11 bases remaining between them. The germline gives CDR1 SGHAT, CDR2 FQNNGV. The CDR3 has 15 residues. This CDR3 reads CASSLDLGRTYEQYF. CDR3 in DNA: TGTGCCAGCAGCTTAGATCTCGGCAGGACCTACGAGCAGTACTTC.

The chain couples TRBV9 to TRBJ1-1; 8 bases are shared with TRBD1. Looked up from germline, CDR1 is SGDLS and CDR2 is YYNGEE. Trimming removed 3 bases from V and 1 base from J; junction bases left unmatched: 2. This CDR3 has 14 amino acids. The CDR3 here is CASSAQGGNTEAFF. The CDR3 region has the DNA TGTGCCAGCAGCGCACAGGGGGGGAACACTGAAGCTTTCTTT.

The chain employs TRBV7-3 and TRBJ2-4; maybe TRBD1 (6 bases). Germline CDR1 is SGHTA and CDR2 is FQGTGA. This CDR3 is built from 14 residues. Trimming stripped 8 bases from V and 0 bases from J, with 11 bases between. CDR3 sequence: CASAAGEAKNIQYF. For the CDR3, the DNA is TGTGCCAGCGCGGCAGGGGAAGCCAAAAACATTCAGTACTTC.

The chain has TRBV19 and TRBJ1-3, with D possibly being TRBD1 (6 bases). The CDR3 runs 16 residues. The ends were cut back, 9 bases at V and 0 bases at J, with 18 bases in the middle. Germline CDR1 reads LNHDA; CDR2 reads SQIVND (reference sequence). CDR3 DNA sequence: TGTGCCAGCAGCGAAAATACAGGGTACTCTGGAAACACCATATATTTT. Encoded protein: CASSENTGYSGNTIYF.

This chain connects TRBV19 to TRBJ1-1; D unclear. Germline CDR1 and CDR2: LNHDA and SQIVND (reference sequence). Trimming shortened V by 3 bases and J by 4 bases, and 9 bases separated the two germline ends. There are 13 residues in the CDR3. In nucleotides, the CDR3 is TGTGCCAGTAGTATGGCACGCGGCACTGAAGCTTTCTTT. This encodes CASSMARGTEAFF.

The chain employs TRBV6-1 and TRBJ1-3, with D possibly being TRBD1 (5 bases). V shed 2 bases and J shed 3 bases, with 11 bases lying between them. Germline assignment: CDR1 MNHNS and CDR2 SASEGT. The CDR3 sequence is 15 residues long. In DNA, the CDR3 is TGTGCCAGCAGTGAAAAAGGGGTATTTGGAAACACCATATATTTT. It encodes CASSEKGVFGNTIYF.

The chain carries TRBV7-9 and TRBJ1-1, with D possibly matching TRBD1 (6 bases). Deletions cut 5 bases from V and 2 bases from J, with 18 bases between. The CDR3 consists of 16 residues. CDR1 SEHNR and CDR2 FQNEAQ come from the germline V gene (reference sequence). CDR3 protein: CASSILYRVSNTEAFF. For the CDR3, the DNA is TGTGCCAGCAGCATACTCTACAGGGTCTCCAACACTGAAGCTTTCTTT.

The chain links TRBV29-1 to TRBJ2-1; no clear D gene. This CDR3 comprises 10 residues. Germline lookup yields CDR1 SQVTM and CDR2 ANQGSEA. V was cut by 4 bases and J by 5 bases, with 3 bases left in between. The CDR3 protein is CSVADNEQFF. The CDR3 DNA follows: TGCAGCGTTGCGGACAATGAGCAGTTCTTC.

The chain joins TRBV5-5 to TRBJ2-5; D might be TRBD2 (6 bases). The CDR3 spans 13 residues. V lost 6 bases, J lost 5 bases, and 14 bases lay in between. The germline V gene has CDR1 SGHKS and CDR2 YYEKEE (reference sequence). The CDR3 protein is CASITSGVETQYF. The CDR3 region has the DNA TGTGCCAGCATCACGTCGGGGGTGGAGACCCAGTACTTC.